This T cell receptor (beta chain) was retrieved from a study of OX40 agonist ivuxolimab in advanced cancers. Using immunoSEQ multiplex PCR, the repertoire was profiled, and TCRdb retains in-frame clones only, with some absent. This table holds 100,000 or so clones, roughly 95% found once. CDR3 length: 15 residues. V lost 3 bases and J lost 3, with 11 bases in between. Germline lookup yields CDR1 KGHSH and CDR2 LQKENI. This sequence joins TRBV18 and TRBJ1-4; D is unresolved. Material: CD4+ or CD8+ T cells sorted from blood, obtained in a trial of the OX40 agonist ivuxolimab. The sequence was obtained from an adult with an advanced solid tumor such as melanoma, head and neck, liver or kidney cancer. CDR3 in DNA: TGTGCCAGCTCACCGGGGTTCGACTCTAATGAAAAACTGTTTTTT. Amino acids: CASSPGFDSNEKLFF.